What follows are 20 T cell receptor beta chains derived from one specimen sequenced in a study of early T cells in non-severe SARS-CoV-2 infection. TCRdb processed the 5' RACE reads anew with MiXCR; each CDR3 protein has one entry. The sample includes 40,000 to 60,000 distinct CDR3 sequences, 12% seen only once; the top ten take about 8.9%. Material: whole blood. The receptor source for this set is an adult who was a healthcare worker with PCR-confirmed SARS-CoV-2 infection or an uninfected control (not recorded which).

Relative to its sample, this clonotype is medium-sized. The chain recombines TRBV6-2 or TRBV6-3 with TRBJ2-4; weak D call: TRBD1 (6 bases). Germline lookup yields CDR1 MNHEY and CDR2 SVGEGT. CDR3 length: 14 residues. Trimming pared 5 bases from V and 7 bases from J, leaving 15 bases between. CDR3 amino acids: CASSRTGQGNIQYF. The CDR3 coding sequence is TGTGCCAGCAGTCGCACAGGGCAAGGGAACATTCAGTACTTC.

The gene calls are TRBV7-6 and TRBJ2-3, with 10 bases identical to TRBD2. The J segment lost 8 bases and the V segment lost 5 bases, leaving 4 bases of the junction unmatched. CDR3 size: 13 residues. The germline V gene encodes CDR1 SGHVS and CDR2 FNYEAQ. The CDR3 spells CASSTSSGGTQYF. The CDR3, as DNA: TGTGCCAGCAGCACCTCTAGCGGGGGTACGCAGTATTTT.

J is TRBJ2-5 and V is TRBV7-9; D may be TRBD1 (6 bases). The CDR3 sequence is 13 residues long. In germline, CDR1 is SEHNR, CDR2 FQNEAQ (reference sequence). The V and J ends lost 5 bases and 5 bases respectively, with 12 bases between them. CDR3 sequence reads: CASSPRGEETQYF. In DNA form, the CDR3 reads TGTGCCAGCAGCCCCAGGGGTGAGGAGACCCAGTACTTC.

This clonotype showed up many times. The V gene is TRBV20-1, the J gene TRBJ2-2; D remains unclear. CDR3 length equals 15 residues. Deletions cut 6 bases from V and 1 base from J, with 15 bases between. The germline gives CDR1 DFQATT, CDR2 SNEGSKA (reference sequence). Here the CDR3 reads CSAASWAKNTGELFF. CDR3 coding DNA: TGCAGTGCCGCGAGCTGGGCGAAGAACACCGGGGAGCTGTTTTTT.

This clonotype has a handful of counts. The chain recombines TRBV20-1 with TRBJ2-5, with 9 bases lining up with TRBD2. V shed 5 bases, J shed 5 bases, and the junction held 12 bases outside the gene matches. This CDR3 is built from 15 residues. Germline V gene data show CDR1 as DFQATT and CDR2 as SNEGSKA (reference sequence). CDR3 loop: CSALRDSGRDETQYF. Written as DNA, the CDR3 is TGCAGTGCTCTCCGCGATAGCGGGAGAGACGAGACCCAGTACTTC.

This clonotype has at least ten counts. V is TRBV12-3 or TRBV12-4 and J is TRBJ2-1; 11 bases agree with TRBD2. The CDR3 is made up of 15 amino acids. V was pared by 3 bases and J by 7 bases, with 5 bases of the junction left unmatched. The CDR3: CASSFGTSGVNEQFF. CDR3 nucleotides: TGTGCCAGCAGTTTCGGGACTAGCGGAGTGAATGAGCAGTTCTTC.

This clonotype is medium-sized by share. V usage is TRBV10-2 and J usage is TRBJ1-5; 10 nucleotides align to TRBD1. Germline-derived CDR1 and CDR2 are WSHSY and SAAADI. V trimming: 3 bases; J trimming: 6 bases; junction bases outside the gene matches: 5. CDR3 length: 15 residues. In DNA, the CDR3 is TGCGCCAGCAGTGATCTGTGGACAGGGGGTCAGCCCCAGCATTTT. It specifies CASSDLWTGGQPQHF.

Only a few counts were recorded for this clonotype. Here the CDR3 DNA reads TGTGCCAGCAGGAGAGGACCGACCTCTGGAAACACCATATATTTT. This translates into CASRRGPTSGNTIYF. The chain couples TRBV27 to TRBJ1-3; D remains unclear. V dropped 6 bases and J dropped 0 bases, with 12 bases sitting between them. Germline values: CDR1 MNHEY, CDR2 SMNVEV (reference sequence). The CDR3 spans 15 residues.

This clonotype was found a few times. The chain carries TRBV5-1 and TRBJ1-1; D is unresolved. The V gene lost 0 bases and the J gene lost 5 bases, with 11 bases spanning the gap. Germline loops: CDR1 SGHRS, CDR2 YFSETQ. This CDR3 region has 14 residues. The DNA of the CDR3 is TGCGCCAGCAGCTTGGGCCCGGGAGGGACTGAAGCTTTCTTT. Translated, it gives CASSLGPGGTEAFF.

As DNA, the CDR3 is TGTGCCAGCAGCTTAAAAGGCCAGGAGAGCACTGAAGCTTTCTTT. It translates to CASSLKGQESTEAFF. The V and J genes are TRBV7-9 and TRBJ1-1; D remains unclear. The length of the CDR3 is 15 residues. Trimming removed 2 bases at V and 4 bases at J, with 14 bases between. The germline gives CDR1 SEHNR, CDR2 FQNEAQ (reference sequence).

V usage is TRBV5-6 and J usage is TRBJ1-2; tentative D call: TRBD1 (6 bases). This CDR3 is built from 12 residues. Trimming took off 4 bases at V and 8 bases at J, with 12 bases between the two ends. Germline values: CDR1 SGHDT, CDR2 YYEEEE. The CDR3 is CASSVGTPGYTF. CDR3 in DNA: TGTGCCAGCAGCGTCGGGACACCCGGCTACACCTTC.

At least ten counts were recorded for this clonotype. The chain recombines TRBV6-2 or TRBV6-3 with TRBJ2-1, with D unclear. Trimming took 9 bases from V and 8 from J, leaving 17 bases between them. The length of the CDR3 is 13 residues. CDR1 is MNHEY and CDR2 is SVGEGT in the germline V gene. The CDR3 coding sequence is TGTGCCAGTACTTCCTCTTTGGTTCATGAGCAGTTCTTC. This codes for CASTSSLVHEQFF.

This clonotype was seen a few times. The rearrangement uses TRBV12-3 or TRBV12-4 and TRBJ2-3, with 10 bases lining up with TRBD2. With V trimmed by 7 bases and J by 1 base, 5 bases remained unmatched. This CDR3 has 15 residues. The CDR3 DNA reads TGTGCCAGCACCTTAGCGGGAGGAGGCACAGATACGCAGTATTTT. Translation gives CASTLAGGGTDTQYF.

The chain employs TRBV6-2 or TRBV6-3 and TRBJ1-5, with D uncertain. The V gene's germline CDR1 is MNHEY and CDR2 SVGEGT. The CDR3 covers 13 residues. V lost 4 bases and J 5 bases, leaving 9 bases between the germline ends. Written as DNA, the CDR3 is TGTGCCAGCAGTTGGGCCAGTTATCAGCCCCAGCATTTT. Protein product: CASSWASYQPQHF.

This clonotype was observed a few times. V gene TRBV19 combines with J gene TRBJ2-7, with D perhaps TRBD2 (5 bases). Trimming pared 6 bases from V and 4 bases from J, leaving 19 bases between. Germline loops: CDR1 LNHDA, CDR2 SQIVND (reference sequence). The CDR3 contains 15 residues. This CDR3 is CASRSIVDGKYEQYF. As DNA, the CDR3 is TGTGCCAGTAGAAGTATAGTCGACGGGAAATACGAGCAGTACTTC.

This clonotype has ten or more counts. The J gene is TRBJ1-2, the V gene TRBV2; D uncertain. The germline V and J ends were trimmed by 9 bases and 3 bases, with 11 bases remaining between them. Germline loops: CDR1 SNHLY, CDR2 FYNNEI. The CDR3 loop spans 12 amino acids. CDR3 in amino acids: CAREDLYYGYTF. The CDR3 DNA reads TGTGCCAGAGAGGACTTATACTATGGCTACACCTTC.

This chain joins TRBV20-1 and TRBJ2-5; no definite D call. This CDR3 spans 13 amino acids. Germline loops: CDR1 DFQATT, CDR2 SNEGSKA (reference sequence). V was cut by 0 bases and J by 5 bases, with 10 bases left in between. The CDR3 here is CSARDGPDETQYF. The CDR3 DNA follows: TGCAGTGCTAGAGATGGCCCCGATGAGACCCAGTACTTC.

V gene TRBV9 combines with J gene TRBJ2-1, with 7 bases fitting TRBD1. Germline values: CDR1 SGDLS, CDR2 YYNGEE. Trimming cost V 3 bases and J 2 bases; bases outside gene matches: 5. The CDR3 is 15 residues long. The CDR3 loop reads CASSDTGVPYNEQFF. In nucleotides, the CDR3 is TGTGCCAGCAGCGATACAGGGGTCCCCTACAATGAGCAGTTCTTC.

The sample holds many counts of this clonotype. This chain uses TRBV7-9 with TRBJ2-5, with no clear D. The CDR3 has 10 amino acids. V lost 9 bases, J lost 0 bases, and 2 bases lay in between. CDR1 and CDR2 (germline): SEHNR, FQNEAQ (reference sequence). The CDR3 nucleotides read TGTGCCAGTCACCAAGAGACCCAGTACTTC. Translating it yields CASHQETQYF.

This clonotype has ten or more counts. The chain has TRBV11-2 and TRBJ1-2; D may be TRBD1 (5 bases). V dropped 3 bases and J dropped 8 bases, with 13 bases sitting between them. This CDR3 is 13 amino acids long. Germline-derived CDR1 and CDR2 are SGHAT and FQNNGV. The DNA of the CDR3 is TGTGCCAGCAGCTTGGGGACTATAAGAGGCTACACCTTC. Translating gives CASSLGTIRGYTF.